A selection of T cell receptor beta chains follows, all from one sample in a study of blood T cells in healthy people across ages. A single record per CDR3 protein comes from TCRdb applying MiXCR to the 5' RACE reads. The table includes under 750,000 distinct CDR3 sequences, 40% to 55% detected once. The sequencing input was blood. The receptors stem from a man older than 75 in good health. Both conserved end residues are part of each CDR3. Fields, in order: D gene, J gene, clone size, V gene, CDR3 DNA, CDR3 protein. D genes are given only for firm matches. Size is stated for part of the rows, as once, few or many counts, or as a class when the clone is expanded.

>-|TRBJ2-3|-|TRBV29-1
TGCAGCGTTGACAGGGCCTGGAGGGGGCAGTATTTT
CSVDRAWRGQYF
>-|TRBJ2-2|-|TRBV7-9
TGTGCCAGCAGCTTATACCCCCCACTTTCTAGTGGGAACACCGGGGAGCTGTTTTTT
CASSLYPPLSSGNTGELFF
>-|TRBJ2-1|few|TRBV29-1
TGCAGCGCTCAGAACGGGGGATTATGGAGTGAGCAGTTCTTC
CSAQNGGLWSEQFF
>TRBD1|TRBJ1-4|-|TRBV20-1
TGCAGTCTTTATCCTATAACCAGGGGGCGCGATGAAAAACTGTTTTTT
CSLYPITRGRDEKLFF
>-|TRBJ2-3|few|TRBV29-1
TGCAGCGTACTGGACTACACAGATACGCAGTATTTT
CSVLDYTDTQYF
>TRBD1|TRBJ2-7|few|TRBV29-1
TGCAGCGTGGCCTCCGGGACAGGGGGTTGGGAGCAGTACTTC
CSVASGTGGWEQYF
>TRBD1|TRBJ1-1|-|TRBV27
TGTGCCAGCAGTATGGACAGGTCAGCTACTGAAGCTTTCTTT
CASSMDRSATEAFF
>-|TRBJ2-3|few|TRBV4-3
TGCGCCAGCAGCCAAGCAACTAGACATACGCAGTATTTT
CASSQATRHTQYF
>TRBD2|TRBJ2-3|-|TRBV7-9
TGTGCCAGCAGCGGGACTAGCGGGGGGGATACGCAGTATTTT
CASSGTSGGDTQYF
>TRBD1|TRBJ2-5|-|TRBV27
TGTGCCAGCAGTTTAAACGGACAGGTCCAAGAGACCCAGTACTTC
CASSLNGQVQETQYF
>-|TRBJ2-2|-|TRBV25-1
TGTGCCAGCAGTGAATATGAGACCCCGAACACCGGGGAGCTGTTTTTT
CASSEYETPNTGELFF
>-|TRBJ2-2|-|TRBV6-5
TGTACCAGCAACAACCTGGGGGGCCGCGGGGAGCTGTTTTTT
CTSNNLGGRGELFF
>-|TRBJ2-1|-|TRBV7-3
TGTGCCAGCAGCGGCCGCGCGACAGGATCTCCGGCTGAGCAGTTCTTC
CASSGRATGSPAEQFF
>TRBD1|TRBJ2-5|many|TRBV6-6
TGTGCCAGCAGTTGGGGGACAGGACCCCAAGAGACCCAGTACTTC
CASSWGTGPQETQYF
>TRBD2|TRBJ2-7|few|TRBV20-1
TGCAGTGCTCGAGCCCTAGCGGGAGGGCACTACGAGCAGTACTTC
CSARALAGGHYEQYF
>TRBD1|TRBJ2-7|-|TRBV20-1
TGCAGTGCTAGAGACTGGGGGACAGGGCAATACGAGCAGTACTTC
CSARDWGTGQYEQYF